The 23 T cell receptor beta chains given below trace back to one sample, sequenced in a study of T-cell reconstitution after alpha-beta-depleted transplantation in children. Preparation of the TCRbeta library used unique molecular identifiers. TCRdb re-analysed the PCR reads in MiXCR, keeping a single row per CDR3 protein. The sample shows some 350,000 distinct CDR3 sequences, roughly 17% of them seen only once. Sequenced here: PBMCs, mostly from graft donor cells, sampled 360 days after TCRalphabeta/CD19-depleted stem cell transplant. All receptors come from a male patient between 2 and 10 years old who had a stem cell transplant for acute lymphoblastic leukemia, so the T cells may come from the graft donor.

CDR3 nucleotide sequence: TGTGCCAGCAGCAGGATACCGAGACTAGCGGGATGGGGGGAGCAGTTCTTC. Protein sequence: CASSRIPRLAGWGEQFF. The V and J genes are TRBV7-2 and TRBJ2-1; the match to TRBD2 covers 11 bases. The CDR3 consists of 17 residues. Germline V lookup: CDR1 SGHTA, CDR2 FQGNSA. V dropped 5 bases and J dropped 10; count of bases not matched to a gene: 16.

This chain's CDR3 is CASSQTRTLVKQETQYF. CDR3 DNA: TGTGCCAGCAGCCAAACCCGGACACTGGTAAAACAAGAGACCCAGTACTTC. The V and J genes are TRBV4-2 and TRBJ2-5; tentative D call: TRBD1 (5 bases). CDR1 is LGHNA, CDR2 YNFKEQ, per germline. The CDR3 loop spans 17 amino acids. V was clipped by 2 bases and J by 2 bases, with 18 bases between them.

DNA of the CDR3: TGTGCCAGCAGCCAAGGTCGCTTCGGGAGAGGAGAGACCCAGTACTTC. This sequence encodes CASSQGRFGRGETQYF. The rearrangement joins TRBV14 to TRBJ2-5; possible D gene TRBD2, 6 bases. The CDR3 is 16 amino acids. Trimming stripped 1 base from V and 4 bases from J, with 16 bases between. Germline-derived CDR1 and CDR2 are SGHDN and FVKESK.

This sequence joins TRBV28 and TRBJ1-5, with D uncertain. The germline CDR1 and CDR2 sequences are MDHEN and SYDVKM. Trimming took off 6 bases at V and 6 bases at J, with 18 bases between the two ends. The CDR3 sequence is 15 residues long. The CDR3, as DNA: TGTGCCAGCAGGTATAGGGTCCCAGTAACTCAGCCCCAGCATTTT. It yields the protein CASRYRVPVTQPQHF.

In this sample, this clonotype turned up a few times. J is TRBJ1-1 and V is TRBV7-8; D is unclear. CDR3 length equals 14 residues. Trimming shortened V by 5 bases and J by 2 bases, and 12 bases separated the two germline ends. Germline V gene lookup returns CDR1 SGHVS and CDR2 FQNEAQ. The CDR3 sequence: CASSPPLGNTEAFF. CDR3 bases: TGTGCCAGCAGCCCCCCCCTGGGAAACACTGAAGCTTTCTTT.

This clonotype showed up just once. V gene TRBV4-1 combines with J gene TRBJ2-5; tentatively, D is TRBD2 (6 bases). Trimming took 8 bases from V and 7 from J, leaving 23 bases between them. The CDR3 runs 15 residues. The germline CDR1 and CDR2 sequences are MGHRA and YSYEKL. This chain's CDR3 is CASATDGTLKGTQYF. CDR3 DNA sequence: TGCGCCAGCGCGACTGACGGGACTCTTAAGGGGACCCAGTACTTC.

This clonotype was observed a handful of times. The CDR3 loop reads CASSYSGLAGYNEQFF. In DNA, the CDR3 is TGTGCCAGCAGTTACTCCGGACTAGCGGGTTACAATGAGCAGTTCTTC. The chain has TRBV6-2 or TRBV6-3 and TRBJ2-1; TRBD2 matches 11 bases. CDR1 MNHEY and CDR2 SVGEGT come from the germline V gene. The CDR3 is 16 amino acids. The V gene end was trimmed by 0 bases and the J gene end by 4 bases; junction bases not matched to a gene: 2.

The V call is TRBV15, the J call TRBJ2-5; TRBD1 aligns across 9 bases. Germline V gene lookup returns CDR1 LNHNV and CDR2 YYDKDF (reference sequence). The ends lost 0 bases at V and 5 bases at J; junction bases unmatched: 7. This CDR3 is 16 amino acids long. The CDR3 DNA sequence: TGTGCCACCAGCAGAGATTCGGGGACAGGGCGGGAGACCCAGTACTTC. Its protein product is CATSRDSGTGRETQYF.

The chain employs TRBV7-3 and TRBJ1-6; a possible D gene is TRBD1 (6 bases). Germline values: CDR1 SGHTA, CDR2 FQGTGA. This CDR3 comprises 18 residues. Between the trimmed V and J ends, which lost 5 bases and 2 bases, there was a span of 19 bases. The CDR3 loop reads CASSTGLQGLAYNSPLHF. CDR3 coding DNA: TGTGCCAGCAGCACCGGTTTACAGGGCCTCGCCTATAATTCACCCCTCCACTTT.

This clonotype showed up just a few times. The chain uses TRBV24-1 and TRBJ1-5, with D perhaps TRBD1 (5 bases). Trimming took off 0 bases at V and 7 bases at J, with 12 bases between the two ends. The CDR3 has 15 amino acids. Germline lookup yields CDR1 KGHDR and CDR2 SFDVKD. The CDR3 reads CATSDLIRVRQPQHF. The CDR3 DNA reads TGTGCCACCAGTGATTTGATCAGGGTGCGACAGCCCCAGCATTTT.

The chain joins TRBV6-1 to TRBJ2-2; TRBD1 aligns across 8 bases. V lost 7 bases to trimming and J lost 4 bases; unmatched junction nucleotides: 5. The germline CDR1 and CDR2 sequences are MNHNS and SASEGT. The CDR3 is made up of 14 amino acids. This chain's CDR3 is CASTGTGGTGELFF. The CDR3 bases are TGTGCCAGCACGGGGACAGGCGGCACCGGGGAGCTGTTTTTT.

The chain couples TRBV21-1 to TRBJ2-7; TRBD1 reflects the table's D call only, with no check against the DNA. TRBV21-1 is termed a pseudogene. The CDR3 totals 24 residues. CDR3 nucleotides: TGTGCCAGCAGCAAAGCAGAGCCCCAGAGCCCGGACCGGAGACAGGGGGCGCAGTCCTGCGAGCAGTACTTC. This sequence encodes CASSKAEPQSPDRRQGAQSCEQYF.

This clonotype was observed at least ten times. This rearrangement joins TRBV15 to TRBJ2-4, with D unclear. Trimming pared 0 bases from V and 0 bases from J, leaving 15 bases between. Germline CDR1 and CDR2: LNHNV and YYDKDF (reference sequence). The CDR3 totals 18 residues. CDR3 DNA: TGTGCCACCAGCAGAGAGACGCCGCCATTGCTAGCCAAAAACATTCAGTACTTC. It yields the protein CATSRETPPLLAKNIQYF.

The V gene is TRBV6-6, the J gene TRBJ2-7; weak D call: TRBD2 (5 bases). Germline V gives CDR1 MNHNY, CDR2 SVGAGI (reference sequence). The CDR3 sequence is 13 residues long. V lost 6 bases and J 4 bases, leaving 13 bases between the germline ends. The CDR3 bases are TGTGCCAGCAGCCAAACGGGAATTTACGAGCAGTACTTC. Amino acid sequence: CASSQTGIYEQYF.

Many counts were recorded for this clonotype. This chain uses TRBV9 with TRBJ2-7; maybe TRBD2 (6 bases). Germline CDR1 SGDLS, CDR2 YYNGEE. CDR3 length: 15 residues. The V and J ends lost 0 bases and 5 bases respectively, with 15 bases between them. CDR3 residues: CASSVGAGSSDEQYF. The CDR3 bases are TGTGCCAGCAGCGTAGGCGCGGGGTCCTCGGACGAGCAGTACTTC.

This clonotype was counted between two and nine times. The chain is built from TRBV9 and TRBJ2-1; D uncertain. The V and J ends lost 4 bases and 0 bases respectively, with 20 bases between them. CDR1 SGDLS and CDR2 YYNGEE come from the germline V gene. CDR3 length: 18 residues. CDR3 amino acids: CASSSGHSLSSSYNEQFF. The DNA for the CDR3 is TGTGCCAGCAGCTCAGGTCACAGTCTTTCGAGCTCCTACAATGAGCAGTTCTTC. Variable domain in full (rest from reference TRBV9 and TRBJ2-1): DSGVTQTPKHLITATGQRVTLRCSPRSGDLSVYWYQQSLDQGLQFLIQYYNGEERAKGNILERFSAQQFPDLHSELNLSSLELGDSALYFCASSSGHSLSSSYNEQFFGPGTRLTVL.

This clonotype was seen repeatedly, ten times or more. The J gene is TRBJ2-1, the V gene TRBV29-1; D not resolved. V lost 4 bases and J 0 bases, leaving 7 bases between the germline ends. Germline V lookup: CDR1 SQVTM, CDR2 ANQGSEA. This CDR3 is 13 amino acids long. CDR3: CSVVKSSYNEQFF. As DNA, the CDR3 is TGCAGCGTTGTAAAAAGCTCCTACAATGAGCAGTTCTTC.

A remark on this clonotype: The conserved closing phenylalanine or tryptophan is absent in this CDR3, likely reflecting a read error. The chain recombines TRBV20-1 with TRBJ2-7; 7 bases fit TRBD2. Germline values: CDR1 DFQATT, CDR2 SNEGSKA (reference sequence). Trimming at V came to 6 bases and at J to 6 bases, leaving 14 bases not matched to a gene. This CDR3 comprises 14 residues. CDR3 sequence: CSAALAVRSLEQYS. In DNA, the CDR3 is TGCAGTGCAGCGCTAGCGGTCAGGTCCCTCGAGCAGTACTCC.

This clonotype was recorded many times. The gene calls are TRBV27 and TRBJ2-7, with 8 bases identical to TRBD1. CDR1 is MNHEY and CDR2 is SMNVEV in the germline V gene (reference sequence). Trimming took 0 bases from V and 6 from J; bases not matched to a gene: 1. The CDR3 is 13 residues long. Written as DNA, the CDR3 is TGTGCCAGCAGTTTATCCACAGGGGGCGAGCAGTACTTC. Amino acid sequence: CASSLSTGGEQYF.

V gene TRBV7-9 combines with J gene TRBJ2-1; D is ambiguous. Germline assignment: CDR1 SEHNR and CDR2 FQNEAQ (reference sequence). V was shortened by 2 bases and J by 8 bases, with 16 bases between the two germline ends. The CDR3 runs to 15 residues. CDR3 bases: TGTGCCAGCAGCTTATATAGACTCTCCGGCTATGAGCAGTTCTTC. Amino acid sequence: CASSLYRLSGYEQFF.

This clonotype turned up a few times. The chain combines TRBV12-3 or TRBV12-4 with TRBJ2-1, with D unclear. The CDR3 is made up of 15 amino acids. Between the trimmed V and J ends, which lost 6 bases and 0 bases, there was a span of 12 bases. CDR3 coding DNA: TGTGCCAGCAGCCCTTCGCGGATCTCCTACAATGAGCAGTTCTTC. Protein: CASSPSRISYNEQFF.

This clonotype has a handful of counts. The genes are TRBV5-5 and TRBJ2-3; 10 bases fit TRBD2. The J segment lost 5 bases and the V segment lost 1 base, leaving 7 bases of the junction unmatched. The germline V gene encodes CDR1 SGHKS and CDR2 YYEKEE (reference sequence). This CDR3 has 16 amino acids. CDR3 amino acids: CASSLLPSGSQDTQYF. In nucleotides, the CDR3 is TGTGCCAGCAGCTTGTTGCCTAGCGGGAGTCAAGATACGCAGTATTTT.

The table lists this clonotype with a few counts. V gene TRBV20-1 combines with J gene TRBJ1-1; D not resolved. The CDR3 extends over 13 amino acids. In germline, CDR1 is DFQATT, CDR2 SNEGSKA (reference sequence). The V and J ends lost 4 bases and 2 bases respectively, with 11 bases between them. CDR3 sequence: CSANGGPNTEAFF. The CDR3 nucleotides are TGCAGTGCTAACGGCGGACCTAACACTGAAGCTTTCTTT.